In this sample, the clone carrying this T cell receptor beta chain turned up once. There are 14 residues in the CDR3. Germline V gives CDR1 KGHDR, CDR2 SFDVKD. V lost 6 bases to trimming and J lost 5 bases; unmatched junction nucleotides: 8. This specimen comes from a study of blood T cell repertoires in COVID-19. Across fewer than 25 US areas, participants ranged in age from about 18 to 100 years. Membership in each cohort depended on participant-reported clinical history. Method: immunoSEQ multiplex PCR; TCRdb's copy keeps in-frame clones and lacks some. This table has approximately 140,000 clones, nearly 85% appearing once.

The receptor comes from a man in his fifties or sixties in a cohort exposed to, infected with or recovered from COVID-19 (not recorded which). Sequencing was done on a sample of PBMCs or T cells enriched from blood (not recorded which). The chain couples TRBV24-1 to TRBJ2-5, with 7 positions matching TRBD1. The CDR3, as DNA: TGTGCCACCAGTCACAGGGGTTCTAGGGAGACCCAGTACTTC. It specifies CATSHRGSRETQYF.